Here is one T cell receptor (beta chain) with its context. Its antigen remains unidentified. This sample stems from a study of Ad26.COV2.S vaccination and SARS-CoV-2 variants. General study points: Total responses of T cells may have been underestimated by the analyses of TCR breadth and depth.

Treatment defined: 15 to 20 received Ad26.COV2.S at low or high dose, single or two shots; 5 received placebo; per-sample allocation not given. Sampling occurred on day 63 after the first vaccine or placebo injection. The CDR3 sequence is 14 residues long. Trimming stripped 4 bases from V and 8 bases from J, with 15 bases between. Looked up from germline, CDR1 is SNHLY and CDR2 is FYNNEI. The table came from immunoSEQ multiplex PCR; TCRdb's copy has only in-frame clones and leaves some out. The repertoire includes 510,000 or so clones, roughly nine tenths of them detected once, and around 13% sits in the top ten.

The sequencing here drew on peripheral blood, taken in a trial of Ad26.COV2.S vaccine versus placebo. The chain couples TRBV2 to TRBJ1-3; the D gene is possibly TRBD1 (5 bases). The receptor comes from a person aged 18 to 59 who received the Ad26.COV2.S COVID-19 vaccine or a placebo. DNA of the CDR3: TGTGCCAGCAGTGGACAGATGCTCGGTGACACCATATATTTT. This encodes CASSGQMLGDTIYF.